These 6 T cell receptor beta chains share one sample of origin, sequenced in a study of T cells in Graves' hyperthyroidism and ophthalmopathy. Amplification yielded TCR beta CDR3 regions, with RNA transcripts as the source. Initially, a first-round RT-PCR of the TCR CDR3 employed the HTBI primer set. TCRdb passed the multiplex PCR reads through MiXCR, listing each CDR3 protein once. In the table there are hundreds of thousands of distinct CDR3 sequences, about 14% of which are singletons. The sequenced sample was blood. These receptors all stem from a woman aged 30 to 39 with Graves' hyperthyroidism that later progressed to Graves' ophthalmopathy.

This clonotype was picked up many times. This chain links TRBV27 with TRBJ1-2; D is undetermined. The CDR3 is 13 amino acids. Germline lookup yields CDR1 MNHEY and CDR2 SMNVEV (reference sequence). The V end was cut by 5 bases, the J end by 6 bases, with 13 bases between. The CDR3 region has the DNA TGTGCCAGCAGTCCAATCGGGGAAAATGGCTACACCTTC. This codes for CASSPIGENGYTF.

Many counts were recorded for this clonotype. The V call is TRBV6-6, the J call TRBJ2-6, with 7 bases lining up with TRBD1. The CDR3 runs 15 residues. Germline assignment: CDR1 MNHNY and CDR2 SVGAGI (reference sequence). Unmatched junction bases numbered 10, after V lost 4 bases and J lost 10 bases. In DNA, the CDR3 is TGTGCCAGCAGTTTCGGACAGGTCCTCTCAAACGTCCTGACTTTC. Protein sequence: CASSFGQVLSNVLTF.

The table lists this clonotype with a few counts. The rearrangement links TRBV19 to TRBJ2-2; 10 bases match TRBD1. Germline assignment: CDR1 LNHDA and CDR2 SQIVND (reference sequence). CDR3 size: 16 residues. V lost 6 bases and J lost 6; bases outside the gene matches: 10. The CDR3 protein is CASRVGQGVLAGELFF. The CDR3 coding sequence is TGTGCCAGTAGAGTTGGACAGGGGGTATTGGCCGGGGAGCTGTTTTTT.

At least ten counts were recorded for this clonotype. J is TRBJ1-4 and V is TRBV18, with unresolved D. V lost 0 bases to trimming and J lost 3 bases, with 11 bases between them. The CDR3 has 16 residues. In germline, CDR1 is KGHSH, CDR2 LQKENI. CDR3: CASSPPDGRPNEKLFF. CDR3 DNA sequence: TGTGCCAGCTCACCACCGGACGGACGACCTAATGAAAAACTGTTTTTT.

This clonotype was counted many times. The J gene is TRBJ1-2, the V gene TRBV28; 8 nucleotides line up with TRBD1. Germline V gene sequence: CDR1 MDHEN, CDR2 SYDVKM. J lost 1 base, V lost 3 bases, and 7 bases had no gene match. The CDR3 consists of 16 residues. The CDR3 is CASSFPGQAFNYGYTF. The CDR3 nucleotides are TGTGCCAGCAGTTTCCCGGGACAGGCGTTTAACTATGGCTACACCTTC.

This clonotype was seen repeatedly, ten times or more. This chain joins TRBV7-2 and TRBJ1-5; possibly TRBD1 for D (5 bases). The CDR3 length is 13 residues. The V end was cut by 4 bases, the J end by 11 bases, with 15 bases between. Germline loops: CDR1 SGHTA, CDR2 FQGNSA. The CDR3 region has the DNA TGTGCCAGCAGCTCGGGACCCAACTCGGCCCAGCATTTT. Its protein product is CASSSGPNSAQHF.